This passage covers 10 T cell receptor beta chains from one sample sequenced in a study of T cells expressing NK-cell markers (dated by TCRdb to 2018 to 2021). The library was generated by 5' RACE. The run used an Illumina HiSeq 2000. TCRdb reanalyzed the reads, keeping one entry per CDR3 protein sequence and omitting DNA. The table of this sample itemizes under 600,000 distinct CDR3 sequences. The biggest ten clones account for more than 1.4% of the sample. Sequences were obtained from blood T cells: a sorted CD56 or NKG2C T cell subset, CD4+ or CD8+ T cells, or bulk PBMC T cells (not recorded which). These receptors originate from a woman aged 50 to 65 in good health. Donor details come from another sample of the same person, matched by shared clones.

The chain links TRBV20-1 to TRBJ2-1; without DNA, the TCRdb call of TRBD2 cannot be checked. The CDR3 totals 14 residues. Germline V gene data show CDR1 as DFQATT and CDR2 as SNEGSKA (reference sequence). This CDR3 reads CSARTWRGYNEQFF.

The chain carries TRBV20-1 and TRBJ2-1. Per the germline V gene, CDR1 is DFQATT and CDR2 is SNEGSKA (reference sequence). There are 14 residues in the CDR3. The CDR3 here is CSAKSLSVLNEQFF.

This chain uses TRBV19 with TRBJ2-1; absent DNA, TCRdb's TRBD1 call cannot be checked. The CDR3 runs to 13 residues. CDR1 LNHDA and CDR2 SQIVND come from the germline V gene (reference sequence). The CDR3 loop is CASRYRGQNEQFF.

This chain joins TRBV5-1 and TRBJ2-1; TCRdb's D call of TRBD2 is untestable without DNA. The CDR3 has 19 residues. Germline-derived CDR1 and CDR2 are SGHRS and YFSETQ. The CDR3 spells CASSSSGLAGVGIANEQFF.

The chain employs TRBV3-1 and TRBJ1-3. CDR1 and CDR2 from the germline V gene are LGHDT and YNNKEL (reference sequence). The CDR3 totals 15 residues. CDR3: CASSQGTGSGNTIYF. Full variable domain (outside the CDR3, taken from reference TRBV3-1 and TRBJ1-3): DTAVSQTPKYLVTQMGNDKSIKCEQNLGHDTMYWYKQDSKKFLKIMFSYNNKELIINETVPNRFSPKSPDKAHLNLHINSLELGDSAVYFCASSQGTGSGNTIYFGEGSWLTVV.

CDR3 protein: CASSSSRLAGAYEQYF. This chain joins TRBV7-8 and TRBJ2-7; with no DNA, the TCRdb D assignment of TRBD2 cannot be verified. Per germline, CDR1 SGHVS and CDR2 FQNEAQ. CDR3 size: 16 residues.

The chain is built from TRBV5-6 and TRBJ2-3; with no DNA, the TCRdb D assignment of TRBD2 cannot be verified. This CDR3 has 14 amino acids. Germline V gene lookup returns CDR1 SGHDT and CDR2 YYEEEE. This chain's CDR3 is CASNRASSTDTQYF.

This chain joins TRBV29-1 and TRBJ2-7; lacking DNA, the TRBD2 call made by TCRdb goes unchecked. The CDR3 runs 11 residues. Germline V gene lookup returns CDR1 SQVTM and CDR2 ANQGSEA. The CDR3 region is CSAGLVNEQYF.

This chain links TRBV10-2 with TRBJ1-1; the D call of TRBD1 rests on TCRdb alone, since no DNA is present to check it. Germline V lookup: CDR1 WSHSY, CDR2 SAAADI. CDR3 length equals 16 residues. CDR3 region: CASRQTGQAPNTEAFF.

The chain employs TRBV4-1 and TRBJ1-4; TCRdb indicates TRBD1, and absent DNA this call remains unverified. Germline V CDR1 and CDR2: MGHRA, YSYEKL. The CDR3 extends over 16 amino acids. This chain's CDR3 is CASSRGTGATNEKLFF.